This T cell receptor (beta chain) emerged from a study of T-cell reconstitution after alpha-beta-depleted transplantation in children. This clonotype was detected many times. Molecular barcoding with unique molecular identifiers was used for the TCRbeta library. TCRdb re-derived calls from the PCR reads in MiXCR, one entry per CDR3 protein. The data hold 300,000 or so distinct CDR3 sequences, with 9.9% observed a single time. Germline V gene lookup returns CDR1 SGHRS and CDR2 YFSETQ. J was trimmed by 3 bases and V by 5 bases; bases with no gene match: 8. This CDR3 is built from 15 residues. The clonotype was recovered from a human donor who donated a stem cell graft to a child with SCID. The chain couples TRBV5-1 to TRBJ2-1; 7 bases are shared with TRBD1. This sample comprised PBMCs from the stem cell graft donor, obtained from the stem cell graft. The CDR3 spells CASRPGTADYNEQFF. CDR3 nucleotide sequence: TGCGCCAGCAGGCCCGGGACAGCAGACTACAATGAGCAGTTCTTC. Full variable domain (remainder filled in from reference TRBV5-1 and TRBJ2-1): KAGVTQTPRYLIKTRGQQVTLSCSPISGHRSVSWYQQTPGQGLQFLFEYFSETQRNKGNFPGRFSGRQFSNSRSEMNVSTLELGDSALYLCASRPGTADYNEQFFGPGTRLTVL.